Below are 13 T cell receptor beta chains sequenced from a single sample in a study of blood T cell repertoires in COVID-19. TCRdb's table, derived via immunoSEQ multiplex PCR, lists solely in-frame clones and lacks some. The sample yields 350,000 to 400,000 clones, roughly 90% seen once. The specimen sequenced was peripheral blood. The receptor set was obtained from a woman between 25 and 40 years old with COVID-19, enrolled during active disease.

V and J are TRBV9 and TRBJ2-3, with 12 positions matching TRBD2. The CDR3 runs to 23 residues. Germline CDR1 is SGDLS and CDR2 is YYNGEE. The ends lost 3 bases at V and 1 base at J; junction bases unmatched: 24. The CDR3: CASSGPSGGGITKYEKGTDTQYF. DNA of the CDR3: TGTGCCAGCAGCGGACCTAGCGGGGGGGGAATAACTAAATACGAAAAGGGCACAGATACGCAGTATTTT.

The chain couples TRBV7-9 to TRBJ1-2; D is perhaps TRBD1 (5 bases). CDR1 and CDR2 (germline): SEHNR, FQNEAQ (reference sequence). The CDR3 loop spans 17 amino acids. V was cut by 4 bases and J by 4 bases, with 22 bases left in between. The DNA of the CDR3 is TGTGCCAGCAGCTCGGCAGAGACCGGGGGAGGTGGCTATGGCTACACCTTC. Translating it yields CASSSAETGGGGYGYTF.

V and J are TRBV10-2 and TRBJ2-2; 7 nucleotides align to TRBD2. The length of the CDR3 is 15 residues. From germline, CDR1 is WSHSY and CDR2 SAAADI. J lost 5 bases, V lost 11 bases, and 14 bases had no gene match. The CDR3 bases are TGCGCCGGACGGAGAGGCGGGAGACAAACCGGGGAGCTGTTTTTT. This translates into CAGRRGGRQTGELFF.

The chain links TRBV13 to TRBJ1-2; 9 nucleotides align to TRBD1. This CDR3 has 17 amino acids. V was pared by 0 bases and J by 7 bases, with 12 bases of the junction left unmatched. Looked up from germline, CDR1 is PRHDT and CDR2 is FYEKMQ (reference sequence). CDR3 DNA: TGTGCCAGCAGCTTAGGTTGGGGACAGGGTGATCTACCTGGCTACACCTTC. It specifies CASSLGWGQGDLPGYTF.

The V gene is TRBV7-9, the J gene TRBJ2-3, with 9 bases matching TRBD2. Germline loops: CDR1 SEHNR, CDR2 FQNEAQ (reference sequence). The CDR3 covers 15 residues. V dropped 5 bases and J dropped 4; count of bases not matched to a gene: 7. The CDR3 region has the DNA TGTGCCAGCAGCCCGGGACTAGCAGAGGCAGATACGCAGTATTTT. It is translated as CASSPGLAEADTQYF.

The chain uses TRBV5-1 and TRBJ1-1; D unclear. Germline CDR1 reads SGHRS; CDR2 reads YFSETQ. The CDR3 runs 13 residues. V was pared by 4 bases and J by 6 bases, with 13 bases between. The CDR3 DNA reads as TGCGCCAGCAGCGTCCCCCCGTCCGCTGAAGCTTTCTTT. It translates to CASSVPPSAEAFF.

V and J are TRBV4-3 and TRBJ1-2, with a tentative D call TRBD1 (5 bases). This CDR3 is built from 16 residues. Germline CDR1 is LGHNA and CDR2 is YSLEER. With 1 base removed from V and 7 bases from J, the gap between germline ends came to 19 bases. This chain's CDR3 is CASSQGASLTGGGYTF. The CDR3 region has the DNA TGCGCCAGCAGCCAAGGAGCTTCGTTAACGGGGGGTGGCTACACCTTC.

J is TRBJ1-2 and V is TRBV12-3 or TRBV12-4; 7 bases map to TRBD1. The CDR3 length is 13 residues. The junction had 2 bases not matched to a gene; V was cut back by 3 bases and J by 4 bases. The CDR3 is CASSFRGPYGYTF. The CDR3 DNA sequence: TGTGCCAGCAGTTTTAGGGGGCCCTATGGCTACACCTTC.

This rearrangement joins TRBV6-2 or TRBV6-3 to TRBJ2-3, with D possibly being TRBD2 (5 bases). The CDR3 runs 13 residues. CDR1 and CDR2 (germline): MNHEY, SVGEGT. Deletions cut 2 bases from V and 5 bases from J, with 8 bases between. The CDR3 here is CASSYREKDTQYF. CDR3 DNA sequence: TGTGCCAGCAGTTACAGGGAGAAAGATACGCAGTATTTT.

This sequence joins TRBV4-2 and TRBJ2-3, with TRBD2 identical over 13 bases. This CDR3 contains 17 residues. The V gene's germline CDR1 is LGHNA and CDR2 YNFKEQ. Trimming at V came to 2 bases and at J to 6 bases, leaving 8 bases not matched to a gene. This CDR3 reads CASSQRLAGGGEDTQYF. The DNA of the CDR3 is TGTGCCAGCAGCCAAAGACTAGCGGGGGGAGGGGAGGATACGCAGTATTTT.

This chain joins TRBV7-2 and TRBJ1-2, with unresolved D. This CDR3 contains 16 residues. Germline loops: CDR1 SGHTA, CDR2 FQGNSA. V lost 1 base to trimming and J lost 7 bases, with 19 bases between them. CDR3 region: CASSLDLLDSVRGYTF. DNA of the CDR3: TGTGCCAGCAGCTTAGATTTATTGGACTCTGTCCGTGGCTACACCTTC.

The V and J genes are TRBV19 and TRBJ2-3, with 8 nucleotides matching TRBD1. With 7 bases clipped from V and 5 bases from J, the junction kept 11 bases outside the gene matches. The CDR3 contains 15 residues. Germline V gene lookup returns CDR1 LNHDA and CDR2 SQIVND (reference sequence). CDR3 DNA: TGTGCCAGTACCCTAGGACAGGGCGGTGGAGATACGCAGTATTTT. It specifies CASTLGQGGGDTQYF.

The rearrangement links TRBV5-1 to TRBJ2-7; maybe TRBD2 (5 bases). Germline CDR1 and CDR2: SGHRS and YFSETQ. The CDR3 consists of 17 residues. The V end lost 4 bases, the J end lost 3 bases, and 23 bases lay between the germline ends. DNA for the CDR3: TGCGCCAGCAGCCCCAGTGGACTCCACACGGGGTACTACGAGCAGTACTTC. Translating it yields CASSPSGLHTGYYEQYF.